Listed here are 15 T cell receptor beta chains from one sample, sequenced in a study of T cells expressing NK-cell markers. TCRdb derives one entry per CDR3 protein from the 5' RACE reads, leaving out DNA. The table counts 150,000 to 170,000 distinct CDR3 sequences; 37% lies in the top ten. The sample taken for sequencing was blood T cells: a sorted CD56 or NKG2C T cell subset, CD4+ or CD8+ T cells, or bulk PBMC T cells (not recorded which). The receptor source for this set is a woman in her forties or fifties in good health.

The rearrangement joins TRBV20-1 to TRBJ2-1; TCRdb's assignment of TRBD2 cannot be checked, as there is no DNA. CDR1 is DFQATT, CDR2 SNEGSKA, per germline (reference sequence). This CDR3 contains 15 residues. This chain's CDR3 is CSARDVKAGLNEQFF.

The chain employs TRBV12-3 or TRBV12-4 and TRBJ2-7; TCRdb calls TRBD2, which cannot be checked without DNA. The CDR3 sequence is 15 residues long. This chain's CDR3 is CASRGTSGLSYEQYF.

The V call is TRBV5-6, the J call TRBJ2-3; the D call of TRBD2 rests on TCRdb alone, since no DNA is present to check it. CDR3 length: 15 residues. Germline values: CDR1 SGHDT, CDR2 YYEEEE. The CDR3 sequence is CASRAGIMTTDTQYF.

V is TRBV5-4 and J is TRBJ2-1; no DNA is available, so the TRBD2 call from TCRdb remains unchecked. CDR3 length: 13 residues. Germline assignment: CDR1 SGHNT and CDR2 YYREEE (reference sequence). The CDR3 protein is CASSLQASIEQFF.

The V and J genes are TRBV6-2 or TRBV6-3 and TRBJ1-5. The CDR3 is 13 residues long. From germline, CDR1 is MNHEY and CDR2 SVGEGT. This chain's CDR3 is CASSSGVAQPQHF.

V and J are TRBV7-9 and TRBJ2-3; TCRdb calls TRBD2, which cannot be checked without DNA. The CDR3 is 17 amino acids. Germline CDR1 is SEHNR and CDR2 is FQNEAQ (reference sequence). This chain's CDR3 is CASSLVVVGLGSDTQYF.

The chain joins TRBV24-1 to TRBJ2-1; TCRdb indicates TRBD2, and absent DNA this call remains unverified. CDR3 length equals 14 residues. Germline values: CDR1 KGHDR, CDR2 SFDVKD. The CDR3 loop is CATSASGRTNEQFF.

This CDR3 reads CASSESVRDRFRGYTF. The chain links TRBV10-1 to TRBJ1-2; TCRdb lists TRBD1, though no DNA is available to test this call. The germline gives CDR1 WNHNN, CDR2 SYGVQD (reference sequence). This CDR3 contains 16 residues.

The chain joins TRBV27 to TRBJ2-1; TCRdb calls TRBD2, which cannot be checked without DNA. Germline V CDR1 and CDR2: MNHEY, SMNVEV (reference sequence). CDR3 length: 19 amino acids. CDR3 amino acids: CASSFLVGSGTAGFDEQFF.

The chain recombines TRBV11-2 with TRBJ2-3; TCRdb picks TRBD1, but there is no DNA to check that call. Germline V gene lookup returns CDR1 SGHAT and CDR2 FQNNGV. This CDR3 is 14 amino acids long. The CDR3 region is CASSLEDRFDTQYF.

The chain recombines TRBV5-1 with TRBJ1-2; the D gene TCRdb calls, TRBD1, cannot be checked with no DNA. Germline CDR1 SGHRS, CDR2 YFSETQ. This CDR3 comprises 15 residues. The chain's CDR3 is CASSLAKNPEYGYTF. Combining the CDR3 with reference TRBV5-1 and TRBJ1-2 gives the whole variable domain KAGVTQTPRYLIKTRGQQVTLSCSPISGHRSVSWYQQTPGQGLQFLFEYFSETQRNKGNFPGRFSGRQFSNSRSEMNVSTLELGDSALYLCASSLAKNPEYGYTFGSGTRLTVV.

The chain uses TRBV7-9 and TRBJ2-5; there is no DNA to check the TCRdb D call of TRBD2. This CDR3 contains 15 residues. CDR1 and CDR2 (germline): SEHNR, FQNEAQ (reference sequence). The CDR3 loop reads CASSSTSGRQETQYF.

This chain connects TRBV18 to TRBJ2-1. Germline CDR1 reads KGHSH; CDR2 reads LQKENI. The CDR3 sequence is 13 residues long. The CDR3 is CASSWTDYNEQFF.

This sequence joins TRBV2 and TRBJ1-1. This CDR3 region has 14 residues. Germline CDR1 and CDR2: SNHLY and FYNNEI. The CDR3 sequence: CASSEVEANTEAFF. Based on the CDR3 plus reference TRBV2 and TRBJ1-1, the full variable domain is EPEVTQTPSHQVTQMGQEVILRCVPISNHLYFYWYRQILGQKVEFLVSFYNNEISEKSEIFDDQFSVERPDGSNFTLKIRSTKLEDSAMYFCASSEVEANTEAFFGQGTRLTVV.

The J gene is TRBJ2-1, the V gene TRBV5-1; there is no DNA to check the TCRdb D call of TRBD1. The CDR3 is 19 amino acids. In germline, CDR1 is SGHRS, CDR2 YFSETQ. The CDR3 loop reads CASSLRETGIPRSYNEQFF. Complete variable domain (other parts from reference TRBV5-1 and TRBJ2-1): KAGVTQTPRYLIKTRGQQVTLSCSPISGHRSVSWYQQTPGQGLQFLFEYFSETQRNKGNFPGRFSGRQFSNSRSEMNVSTLELGDSALYLCASSLRETGIPRSYNEQFFGPGTRLTVL.